This T cell receptor (beta chain) was found in a study of shared clonotypes between healthy human individuals. Naive CD8 populations comprised CD45RO-negative cells positively selected for CCR7, excluding terminally differentiated effector memory CD45RA+ cells. Libraries were prepared by immunoSEQ multiplex PCR; TCRdb keeps only in-frame clonotypes and omits some of them. This table has around 580,000 clones, 95% to 98% appearing once. This clonotype was obtained from a man in his thirties or forties in good health. Sequences were obtained from naive CD8+ T cells sorted from blood.

CDR3 in amino acids: CASSLSTGQQETQYF. The CDR3 DNA is TGTGCCAGCAGTTTATCGACCGGACAGCAAGAGACCCAGTACTTC. This sequence joins TRBV27 and TRBJ2-5, with D possibly matching TRBD1 (6 bases). The CDR3 runs to 15 residues. Germline V lookup: CDR1 MNHEY, CDR2 SMNVEV (reference sequence). The V gene lost 0 bases and the J gene lost 2 bases, with 10 bases spanning the gap.